What follows are 32 T cell receptor beta chains derived from one specimen sequenced in a study of T cell responses to AZD1222 COVID-19 vaccine. TCRdb's table, derived via immunoSEQ multiplex PCR, lists solely in-frame clones and lacks some. The repertoire includes around 100,000 clones, nearly 90% of them detected once, and around 3.2% sits in the top ten. The source was peripheral blood, collected on day 0 of AZD1222 vaccination. The receptors here all came from an adult in good health.

This CDR3 is CASSLAQGGYGYTF. In DNA, the CDR3 is TGTGCCAGCAGCTTAGCTCAGGGAGGGTATGGCTACACCTTC. This rearrangement joins TRBV13 to TRBJ1-2, with D maybe TRBD1 (5 bases). This CDR3 spans 14 amino acids. Trimming stripped 1 base from V and 5 bases from J, with 11 bases between. The germline CDR1 and CDR2 sequences are PRHDT and FYEKMQ (reference sequence).

The V gene is TRBV11-3, the J gene TRBJ2-1, with D unclear. Germline values: CDR1 SGHNT, CDR2 YENEEA. V dropped 8 bases and J dropped 6 bases, with 11 bases sitting between them. This CDR3 region has 12 residues. CDR3 in DNA: TGTGCCAGCGGCCGCTCGCCCAATGAGCAGTTCTTC. Translated: CASGRSPNEQFF.

This chain connects TRBV6-5 to TRBJ1-2; D unclear. The CDR3 is made up of 16 amino acids. V shed 0 bases and J shed 1 base, with 12 bases lying between them. Germline V CDR1 and CDR2: MNHEY, SVGAGI. This chain's CDR3 is CASSYSGGEVNYGYTF. The CDR3 DNA reads as TGTGCCAGCAGTTACTCGGGCGGGGAGGTTAACTATGGCTACACCTTC.

The J gene is TRBJ1-1, the V gene TRBV20-1; D not resolved. The V and J ends lost 3 bases and 6 bases respectively, with 5 bases between them. The CDR3 runs to 10 residues. Germline V gene data show CDR1 as DFQATT and CDR2 as SNEGSKA (reference sequence). CDR3 sequence (DNA): TGCAGTGCTAGGTTCGCTGAAGCTTTCTTT. It is translated as CSARFAEAFF.

J is TRBJ2-2 and V is TRBV7-9, with 9 bases that match TRBD1. V shed 4 bases, J shed 0 bases, and the junction held 6 bases outside the gene matches. This CDR3 contains 17 residues. Germline CDR1 is SEHNR and CDR2 is FQNEAQ (reference sequence). The CDR3 loop reads CASSWARDRANTGELFF. The CDR3 coding sequence is TGTGCCAGCAGCTGGGCTAGGGACAGGGCGAACACCGGGGAGCTGTTTTTT. Complete variable domain (other parts from reference TRBV7-9 and TRBJ2-2): DTGVSQNPRHKITKRGQNVTFRCDPISEHNRLYWYRQTLGQGPEFLTYFQNEAQLEKSRLLSDRFSAERPKGSFSTLEIQRTEQGDSAMYLCASSWARDRANTGELFFGEGSRLTVL.

The V gene is TRBV2, the J gene TRBJ1-2; possible D gene TRBD1, 6 bases. Germline lookup yields CDR1 SNHLY and CDR2 FYNNEI. V gave up 8 bases and J gave up 8 bases, with 21 bases separating them. The CDR3 is 14 residues long. The CDR3 bases are TGTGCCAGCCGTACACCCAGACAGGCCAGGGGCTACACCTTC. It translates to CASRTPRQARGYTF.

The chain is built from TRBV2 and TRBJ1-3, with D tentatively TRBD1 (6 bases). V was pared by 5 bases and J by 0 bases, with 14 bases between. The V gene's germline CDR1 is SNHLY and CDR2 FYNNEI. This CDR3 spans 16 amino acids. CDR3 residues: CASSSPGGPSGNTIYF. The CDR3 DNA reads as TGTGCCAGCAGTTCTCCCGGGGGCCCCTCTGGAAACACCATATATTTT. The variable domain in full, completed from reference TRBV2 and TRBJ1-3, reads EPEVTQTPSHQVTQMGQEVILRCVPISNHLYFYWYRQILGQKVEFLVSFYNNEISEKSEIFDDQFSVERPDGSNFTLKIRSTKLEDSAMYFCASSSPGGPSGNTIYFGEGSWLTVV.

The V gene is TRBV2, the J gene TRBJ1-3; D uncertain. The CDR3 contains 14 residues. Trimming took 4 bases from V and 3 from J, leaving 10 bases between them. CDR1 is SNHLY and CDR2 is FYNNEI in the germline V gene. The CDR3 DNA sequence: TGTGCCAGCAGTGTGGCAGGTCGTGGAAACACCATATATTTT. This codes for CASSVAGRGNTIYF.

V usage is TRBV10-3 and J usage is TRBJ1-5; unclear D gene. CDR1 and CDR2 from the germline V gene are ENHRY and SYGVKD. V was clipped by 3 bases and J by 15 bases, with 12 bases between them. The CDR3 length is 11 residues. The CDR3 sequence is CAISDGGPRHF. The CDR3 coding sequence is TGTGCCATCAGTGACGGAGGCCCTCGGCATTTT.

This clone was seen a few times. One junction end disagrees with the germline gene, perhaps due to a read error. The chain combines TRBV5-1 with TRBJ1-2; D might be TRBD1 (5 bases). The CDR3 covers 15 residues. Germline V gene sequence: CDR1 SGHRS, CDR2 YFSETQ. In DNA form, the CDR3 reads TGTGCCAGCAGCTCTGGGACGTATACACCCGGCGGCTACACCTTC. Translation gives CASSSGTYTPGGYTF.

The chain carries TRBV3-1 (or the pseudogene TRBV3-2) and TRBJ1-6; no firm D call. Trimming left V 3 bases short and J 7 bases short, with 7 bases between. This CDR3 has 13 residues. Looked up from germline, CDR1 is LGHDT and CDR2 is YNNKEL (reference sequence). Here the CDR3 reads CASSQTGNSPLHF. DNA for the CDR3: TGTGCCAGCAGCCAGACCGGGAATTCACCCCTCCACTTT.

This clone was found once. The chain combines TRBV7-2 with TRBJ2-7; no clear D. Per the germline V gene, CDR1 is SGHTA and CDR2 is FQGNSA. This CDR3 spans 15 amino acids. The V gene lost 1 base and the J gene lost 0 bases, with 10 bases spanning the gap. This CDR3 is CASSLVPQYSYEQYF. The CDR3 nucleotides are TGTGCCAGCAGCTTAGTTCCACAATACTCCTACGAGCAGTACTTC.

The chain is built from TRBV28 and TRBJ1-2, with 11 bases that match TRBD1. The CDR3 has 14 residues. Germline values: CDR1 MDHEN, CDR2 SYDVKM. V trimming: 6 bases; J trimming: 5 bases; junction bases outside the gene matches: 5. Written as DNA, the CDR3 is TGTGCCAGCAGAACCGGGACAGGGGGATATGGCTACACCTTC. Its protein product is CASRTGTGGYGYTF.

The V call is TRBV5-4, the J call TRBJ2-1, with 10 bases matching TRBD2. Germline CDR1 and CDR2: SGHNT and YYREEE (reference sequence). Trimming took 4 bases from V and 5 from J; bases not matched to a gene: 6. There are 15 residues in the CDR3. The CDR3 protein is CASSRAGGLDNEQFF. The DNA of the CDR3 is TGTGCCAGCAGCCGAGCGGGAGGGCTCGACAATGAGCAGTTCTTC.

V and J are TRBV2 and TRBJ1-1, with D unresolved. CDR1 SNHLY and CDR2 FYNNEI come from the germline V gene. With 3 bases removed from V and 11 bases from J, the gap between germline ends came to 13 bases. This CDR3 region has 12 residues. The CDR3 DNA reads TGTGCCAGCAGTGAGACCGGGGTCGACGCTTTCTTT. Its protein is CASSETGVDAFF.

The CDR3 coding sequence is TGTGCCAGCAGCGTAGGATTGGGACAGGGGGCCTACAACTATGGCTACACCTTC. Translated, it gives CASSVGLGQGAYNYGYTF. J is TRBJ1-2 and V is TRBV9; 12 bases are a match to TRBD1. V shed 0 bases and J 2 bases; nucleotides not matched to a gene: 8. Per germline, CDR1 SGDLS and CDR2 YYNGEE. The CDR3 loop spans 18 amino acids.

CDR3 DNA sequence: TGTGCCAGCAGCCAAGATCGGGGAGGCGAGCAGTTCTTC. It specifies CASSQDRGGEQFF. The chain is built from TRBV4-2 and TRBJ2-1; perhaps TRBD2 as D (6 bases). The germline CDR1 and CDR2 sequences are LGHNA and YNFKEQ. The CDR3 runs 13 residues. Trimming cost V 0 bases and J 10 bases, with 10 bases left between them.

The V and J genes are TRBV7-2 and TRBJ1-1; 8 bases match TRBD1. V gave up 5 bases and J gave up 0 bases; unmatched junction bases: 8. CDR3 size: 16 residues. The germline gives CDR1 SGHTA, CDR2 FQGNSA. The chain's CDR3 is CASSKRTGRLNTEAFF. CDR3 DNA: TGTGCCAGCAGCAAAAGGACAGGGCGATTGAACACTGAAGCTTTCTTT.

This clone was picked up one time. J is TRBJ2-1 and V is TRBV27; tentative D call: TRBD2 (5 bases). V lost 8 bases and J lost 2, with 16 bases in between. CDR1 is MNHEY, CDR2 SMNVEV, per germline (reference sequence). The CDR3 totals 15 residues. The CDR3 sequence: CASSLAGPTYNEQFF. CDR3 nucleotides: TGTGCCAGCTCGCTGGCGGGCCCCACCTACAATGAGCAGTTCTTC.

The chain combines TRBV18 with TRBJ2-6; TRBD2 matches 7 bases. Germline V gene lookup returns CDR1 KGHSH and CDR2 LQKENI. V lost 0 bases to trimming and J lost 2 bases; unmatched junction nucleotides: 1. The CDR3 is made up of 16 amino acids. The CDR3 coding sequence is TGTGCCAGCTCACCACCGGGGAGGGCTGGGGCCAACGTCCTGACTTTC. As protein: CASSPPGRAGANVLTF.

The chain joins TRBV5-5 to TRBJ2-7; D is tentatively TRBD1 or TRBD2 (5 bases each). Between the trimmed V and J ends, which lost 4 bases and 2 bases, there was a span of 19 bases. This CDR3 contains 16 residues. The germline CDR1 and CDR2 sequences are SGHKS and YYEKEE (reference sequence). The CDR3 loop reads CASSPHPGAGTYEQYV. The CDR3, as DNA: TGTGCCAGCAGCCCCCATCCCGGGGCAGGGACCTACGAGCAGTACGTC.

The J gene is TRBJ2-7, the V gene TRBV24-1, with D uncertain. Germline V gene sequence: CDR1 KGHDR, CDR2 SFDVKD. V was clipped by 7 bases and J by 2 bases, with 17 bases between them. CDR3 length equals 15 residues. CDR3 residues: CATSSLLYPPYEQYV. DNA of the CDR3: TGTGCCACCAGCTCCTTGCTTTATCCTCCCTACGAGCAGTACGTC.

Of note for this clone: An end of the junction differs from the germline gene, which may be a read error. V is TRBV5-1 and J is TRBJ2-1, with 12 nucleotides matching TRBD2. The CDR3 extends over 15 amino acids. Germline CDR1 SGHRS, CDR2 YFSETQ. CDR3 amino acids: CASSLPSGRAGEQFF. CDR3 in DNA: TGTGCCAGCAGCTTGCCTAGCGGGAGGGCCGGTGAGCAGTTCTTC.

The gene calls are TRBV6-1 and TRBJ1-3; no firm D call. This CDR3 is 15 amino acids long. The germline V and J ends were trimmed by 3 bases and 0 bases, with 9 bases remaining between them. Per germline, CDR1 MNHNS and CDR2 SASEGT. CDR3 loop: CASSDRGGSGNTIYF. CDR3 DNA sequence: TGTGCCAGCAGTGACCGGGGTGGCTCTGGAAACACCATATATTTT.

The chain employs TRBV7-2 and TRBJ2-7; 7 nucleotides agree with TRBD2. This CDR3 region has 12 residues. Germline loops: CDR1 SGHTA, CDR2 FQGNSA. The trim removed 3 bases at V and 9 bases at J, leaving 5 bases unmatched. CDR3 sequence: CASSLSLAVQYF. DNA for the CDR3: TGTGCCAGCAGCTTGTCCCTAGCGGTGCAGTACTTC.

V is TRBV19 and J is TRBJ1-1, with 8 bases matching TRBD1. Germline CDR1 LNHDA, CDR2 SQIVND (reference sequence). This CDR3 has 15 amino acids. The J segment lost 1 base and the V segment lost 4 bases, leaving 5 bases of the junction unmatched. The CDR3 protein is CASSRTGKGNTEAFF. The DNA for the CDR3 is TGTGCCAGTAGTAGGACAGGGAAGGGGAACACTGAAGCTTTCTTT.

This chain uses TRBV14 with TRBJ1-3; no clear D. V was pared by 6 bases and J by 0 bases, with 9 bases between. This CDR3 has 14 amino acids. Germline V lookup: CDR1 SGHDN, CDR2 FVKESK. CDR3 in amino acids: CASSPGFSGNTIYF. The CDR3 DNA sequence: TGTGCCAGCAGTCCAGGATTCTCTGGAAACACCATATATTTT.

The chain recombines TRBV7-9 with TRBJ1-5; D unclear. Between the trimmed V and J ends, which lost 5 bases and 0 bases, there was a span of 5 bases. Germline V gene lookup returns CDR1 SEHNR and CDR2 FQNEAQ (reference sequence). The CDR3 runs 13 residues. CDR3 in amino acids: CASSDISNQPQHF. Written as DNA, the CDR3 is TGTGCCAGCAGCGACATTAGCAATCAGCCCCAGCATTTT.

This rearrangement joins TRBV3-1 (or the pseudogene TRBV3-2) to TRBJ1-2; D remains unclear. V was trimmed by 3 bases and J by 7 bases, leaving 9 bases between them. This CDR3 is built from 12 residues. The germline CDR1 and CDR2 sequences are LGHDT and YNNKEL (reference sequence). CDR3 residues: CASSQLGSGYTF. The CDR3 region has the DNA TGTGCCAGCAGCCAGCTTGGATCTGGCTACACCTTC.

This clone was found once. The DNA of the CDR3 is TGTGCCAGCTCACCACCGGGGCGGGGGCGTAACTACGAGCAGTACTTC. It yields the protein CASSPPGRGRNYEQYF. This rearrangement joins TRBV18 to TRBJ2-7, with D possibly TRBD2 on 7 matching bases. The ends were cut back, 0 bases at V and 3 bases at J, with 15 bases in the middle. Germline CDR1 reads KGHSH; CDR2 reads LQKENI. CDR3 length: 16 amino acids.

The CDR3 DNA sequence: TGTGCCAGCAGCTTGGCGGGACTAGCGGGCAATGAGCAGTTCTTC. This sequence encodes CASSLAGLAGNEQFF. The chain combines TRBV7-3 with TRBJ2-1; 12 bases agree with TRBD2. Unmatched junction bases numbered 3, after V lost 3 bases and J lost 6 bases. Germline V gene data show CDR1 as SGHTA and CDR2 as FQGTGA. This CDR3 is 15 amino acids long.

The rearrangement joins TRBV3-1 (or the pseudogene TRBV3-2) to TRBJ2-3; D is uncertain. The V and J ends lost 6 bases and 0 bases respectively, with 4 bases between them. The CDR3 sequence is 12 residues long. Per germline, CDR1 LGHDT and CDR2 YNNKEL (reference sequence). The CDR3 bases are TGTGCCAGCAGTGGGAGCACAGATACGCAGTATTTT. This gives the protein CASSGSTDTQYF.